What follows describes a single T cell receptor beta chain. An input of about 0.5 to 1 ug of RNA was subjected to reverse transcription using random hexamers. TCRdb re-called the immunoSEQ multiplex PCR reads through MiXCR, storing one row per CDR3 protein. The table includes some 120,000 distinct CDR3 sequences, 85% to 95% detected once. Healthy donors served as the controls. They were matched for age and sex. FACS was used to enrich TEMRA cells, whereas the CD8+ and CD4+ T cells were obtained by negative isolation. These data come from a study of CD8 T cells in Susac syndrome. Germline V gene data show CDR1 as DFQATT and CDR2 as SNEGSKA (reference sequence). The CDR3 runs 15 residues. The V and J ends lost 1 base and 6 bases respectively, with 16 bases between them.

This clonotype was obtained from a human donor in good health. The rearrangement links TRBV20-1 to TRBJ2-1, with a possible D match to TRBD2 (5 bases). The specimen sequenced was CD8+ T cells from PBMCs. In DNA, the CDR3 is TGCAGTGCTAGAGTGGAGGATAGGGTGGTCAATGAGCAGTTCTTC. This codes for CSARVEDRVVNEQFF.